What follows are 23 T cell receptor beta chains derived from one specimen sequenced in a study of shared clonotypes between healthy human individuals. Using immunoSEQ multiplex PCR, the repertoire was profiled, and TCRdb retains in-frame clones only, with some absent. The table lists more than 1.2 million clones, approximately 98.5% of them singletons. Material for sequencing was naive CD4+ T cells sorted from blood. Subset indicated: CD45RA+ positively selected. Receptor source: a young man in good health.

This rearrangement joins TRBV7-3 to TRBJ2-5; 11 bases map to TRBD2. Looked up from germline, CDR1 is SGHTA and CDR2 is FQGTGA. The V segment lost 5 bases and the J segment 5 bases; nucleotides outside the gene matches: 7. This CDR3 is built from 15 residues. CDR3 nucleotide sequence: TGTGCCAGCAGCAGACTAGCGGGGTCGTGGGAGACCCAGTACTTC. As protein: CASSRLAGSWETQYF.

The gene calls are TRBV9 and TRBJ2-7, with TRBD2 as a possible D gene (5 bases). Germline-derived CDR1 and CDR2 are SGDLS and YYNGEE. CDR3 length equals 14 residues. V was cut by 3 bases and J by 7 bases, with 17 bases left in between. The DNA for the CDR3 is TGTGCCAGCAGCGCGCCGGGAAGGGCTCGGGAGCAGTACTTC. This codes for CASSAPGRAREQYF.

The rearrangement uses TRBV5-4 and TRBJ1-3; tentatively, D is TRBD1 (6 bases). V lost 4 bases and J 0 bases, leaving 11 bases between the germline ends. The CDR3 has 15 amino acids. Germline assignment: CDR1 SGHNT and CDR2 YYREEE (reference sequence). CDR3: CASSKQGSSGNTIYF. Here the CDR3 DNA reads TGTGCCAGCAGCAAGCAGGGGTCCTCTGGAAACACCATATATTTT.

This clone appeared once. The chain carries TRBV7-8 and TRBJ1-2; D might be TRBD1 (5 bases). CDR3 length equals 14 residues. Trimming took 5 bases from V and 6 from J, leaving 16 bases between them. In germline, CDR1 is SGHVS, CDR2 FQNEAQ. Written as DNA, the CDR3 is TGTGCCAGCAGCCAGAGGGACGGCAAAAATGGCTACACCTTC. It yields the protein CASSQRDGKNGYTF.

The CDR3 coding sequence is TGTGCCAGCAGCCGGGGACAGGGGGGTCGCAATCAGCCCCAGCATTTT. Its translation is CASSRGQGGRNQPQHF. The chain links TRBV6-6 to TRBJ1-5; TRBD1 matches at 11 bases. CDR1 MNHNY and CDR2 SVGAGI come from the germline V gene (reference sequence). The CDR3 runs to 16 residues. After removal of 6 bases from V and 2 bases from J, the junction contained 6 bases not matched to a gene.

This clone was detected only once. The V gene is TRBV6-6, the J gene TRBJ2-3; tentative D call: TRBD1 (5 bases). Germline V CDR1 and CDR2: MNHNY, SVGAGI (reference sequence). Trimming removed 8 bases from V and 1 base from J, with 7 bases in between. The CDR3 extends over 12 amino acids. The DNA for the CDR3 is TGTGCCAGCGTACAGGGCACAGATACGCAGTATTTT. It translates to CASVQGTDTQYF.

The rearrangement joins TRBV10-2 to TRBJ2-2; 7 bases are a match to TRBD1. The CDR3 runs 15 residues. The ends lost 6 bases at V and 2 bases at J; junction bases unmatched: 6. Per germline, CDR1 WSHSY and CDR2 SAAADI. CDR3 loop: CASSYGTANTGELFF. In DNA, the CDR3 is TGCGCCAGCAGCTACGGGACAGCCAACACCGGGGAGCTGTTTTTT.

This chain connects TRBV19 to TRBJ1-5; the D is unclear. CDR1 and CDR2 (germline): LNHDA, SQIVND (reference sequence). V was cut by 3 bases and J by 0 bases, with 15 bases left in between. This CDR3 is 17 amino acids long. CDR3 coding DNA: TGTGCCAGTAGTATGAACAGCTACCGACTTAGCAATCAGCCCCAGCATTTT. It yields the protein CASSMNSYRLSNQPQHF. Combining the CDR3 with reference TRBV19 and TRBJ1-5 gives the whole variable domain DGGITQSPKYLFRKEGQNVTLSCEQNLNHDAMYWYRQDPGQGLRLIYYSQIVNDFQKGDIAEGYSVSREKKESFPLTVTSAQKNPTAFYLCASSMNSYRLSNQPQHFGDGTRLSIL.

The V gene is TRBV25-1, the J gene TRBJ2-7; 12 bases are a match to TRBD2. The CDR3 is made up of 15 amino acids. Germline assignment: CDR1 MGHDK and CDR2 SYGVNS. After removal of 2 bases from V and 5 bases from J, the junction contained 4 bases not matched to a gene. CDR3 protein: CASSELAGGPDEQYF. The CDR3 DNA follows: TGTGCCAGCAGTGAACTAGCGGGAGGGCCCGACGAGCAGTACTTC.

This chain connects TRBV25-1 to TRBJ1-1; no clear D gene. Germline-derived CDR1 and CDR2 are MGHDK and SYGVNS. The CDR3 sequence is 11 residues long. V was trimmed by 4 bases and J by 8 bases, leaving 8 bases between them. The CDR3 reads CASSGSTEAFF. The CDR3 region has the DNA TGTGCCAGCAGTGGCTCCACGGAAGCTTTCTTT.

CDR3 amino acids: CASSYSRGLNGYTF. CDR3 sequence (DNA): TGTGCCAGCAGTTACTCGCGAGGATTGAATGGCTACACCTTC. The rearrangement links TRBV6-5 to TRBJ1-2; D unclear. Germline assignment: CDR1 MNHEY and CDR2 SVGAGI. The V end lost 0 bases, the J end lost 6 bases, and 11 bases lay between the germline ends. This CDR3 is built from 14 residues.

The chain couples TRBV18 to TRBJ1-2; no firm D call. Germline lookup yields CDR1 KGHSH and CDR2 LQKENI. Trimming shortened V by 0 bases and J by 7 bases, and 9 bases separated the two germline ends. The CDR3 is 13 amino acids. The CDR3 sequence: CASSPPGKGGYTF. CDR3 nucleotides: TGTGCCAGCTCACCACCAGGGAAAGGTGGCTACACCTTC. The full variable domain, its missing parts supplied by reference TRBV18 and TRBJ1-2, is NAGVMQNPRHLVRRRGQEARLRCSPMKGHSHVYWYRQLPEEGLKFMVYLQKENIIDESGMPKERFSAEFPKEGPSILRIQQVVRGDSAAYFCASSPPGKGGYTFGSGTRLTVV.

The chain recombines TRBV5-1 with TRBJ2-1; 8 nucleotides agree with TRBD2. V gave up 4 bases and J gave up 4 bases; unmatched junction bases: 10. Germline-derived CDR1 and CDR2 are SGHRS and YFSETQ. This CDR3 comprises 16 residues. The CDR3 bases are TGCGCCAGCAGCACCGGGGCGACTAGCGCGTACAATGAGCAGTTCTTC. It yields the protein CASSTGATSAYNEQFF.

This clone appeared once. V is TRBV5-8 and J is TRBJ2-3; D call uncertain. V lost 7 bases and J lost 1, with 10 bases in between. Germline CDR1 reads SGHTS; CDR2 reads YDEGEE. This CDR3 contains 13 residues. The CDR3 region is CASSLGRTDTQYF. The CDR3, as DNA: TGTGCCAGCTCACTCGGGCGCACAGATACGCAGTATTTT.

CDR3 in DNA: TGCAGCGCGCTGAAGGACGGGAGGGAGACCCAGTACTTC. Translation gives CSALKDGRETQYF. The chain links TRBV29-1 to TRBJ2-5; 7 bases line up with TRBD2. Germline V gene lookup returns CDR1 SQVTM and CDR2 ANQGSEA. CDR3 length: 13 amino acids. With V trimmed by 7 bases and J by 5 bases, 10 bases remained unmatched.

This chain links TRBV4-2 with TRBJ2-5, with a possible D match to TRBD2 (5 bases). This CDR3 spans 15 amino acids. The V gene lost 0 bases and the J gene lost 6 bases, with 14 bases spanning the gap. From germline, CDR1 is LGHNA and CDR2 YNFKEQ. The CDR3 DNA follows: TGTGCCAGCAGCCAAGATAGGGCTAGCTTGCAGACCCAGTACTTC. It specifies CASSQDRASLQTQYF.

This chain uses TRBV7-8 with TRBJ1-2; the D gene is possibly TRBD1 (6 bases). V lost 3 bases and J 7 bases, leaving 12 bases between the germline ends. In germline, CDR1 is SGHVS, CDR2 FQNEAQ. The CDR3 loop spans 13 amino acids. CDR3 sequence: CASSFGGAGGYTF. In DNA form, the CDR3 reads TGTGCCAGCAGCTTTGGGGGGGCGGGTGGCTACACCTTC.

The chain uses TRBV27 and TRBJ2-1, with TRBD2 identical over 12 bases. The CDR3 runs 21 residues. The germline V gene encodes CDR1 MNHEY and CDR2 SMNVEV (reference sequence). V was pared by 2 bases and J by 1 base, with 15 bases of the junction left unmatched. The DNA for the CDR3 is TGTGCCAGCAGTTTAGTGGTCCCGGGACTAGCGGGCTCCTATTCCTACAATGAGCAGTTCTTC. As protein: CASSLVVPGLAGSYSYNEQFF.

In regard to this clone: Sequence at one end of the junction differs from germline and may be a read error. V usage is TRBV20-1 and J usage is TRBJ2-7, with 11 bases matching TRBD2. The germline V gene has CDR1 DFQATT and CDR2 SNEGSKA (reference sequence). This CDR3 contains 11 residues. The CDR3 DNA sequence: TGCAGTGCAACTAGCGGGGGACGGTCGGACTTC. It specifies CSATSGGRSDF.

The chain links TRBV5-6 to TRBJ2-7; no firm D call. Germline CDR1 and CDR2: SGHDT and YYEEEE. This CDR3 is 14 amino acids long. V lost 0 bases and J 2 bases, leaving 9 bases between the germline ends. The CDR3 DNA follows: TGTGCCAGCAGCTTGGGGCCGGGTCCCTACGAGCAGTACTTC. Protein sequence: CASSLGPGPYEQYF.

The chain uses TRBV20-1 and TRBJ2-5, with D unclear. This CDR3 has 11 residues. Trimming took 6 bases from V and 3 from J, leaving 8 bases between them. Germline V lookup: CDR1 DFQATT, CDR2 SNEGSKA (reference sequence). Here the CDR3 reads CSAAAEETQYF. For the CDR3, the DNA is TGCAGTGCCGCGGCGGAAGAGACCCAGTACTTC.

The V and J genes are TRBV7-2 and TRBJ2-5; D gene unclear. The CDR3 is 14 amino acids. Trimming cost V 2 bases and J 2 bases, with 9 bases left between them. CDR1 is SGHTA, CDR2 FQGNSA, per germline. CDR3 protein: CASSLFNPQETQYF. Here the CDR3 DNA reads TGTGCCAGCAGCTTATTTAACCCTCAAGAGACCCAGTACTTC. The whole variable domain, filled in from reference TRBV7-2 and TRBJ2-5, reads GAGVSQSPSNKVTEKGKDVELRCDPISGHTALYWYRQSLGQGLEFLIYFQGNSAPDKSGLPSDRFSAERTGGSVSTLTIQRTQQEDSAVYLCASSLFNPQETQYFGPGTRLLVL.

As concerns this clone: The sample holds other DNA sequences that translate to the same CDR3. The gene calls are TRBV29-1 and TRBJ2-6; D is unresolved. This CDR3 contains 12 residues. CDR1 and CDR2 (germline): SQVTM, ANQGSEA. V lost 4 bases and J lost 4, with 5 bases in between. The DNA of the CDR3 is TGCAGCGTTGTTACGGGGGCCAACGTCCTGACTTTC. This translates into CSVVTGANVLTF.